This entry concerns a single T cell receptor (beta chain). This specimen comes from a study of blood T cell repertoires in COVID-19. Study at large: The samples span acute and convalescent COVID-19 from the United States, Italy and Spain. T cells, B-cell-depleted T cells, or PBMCs provided the cDNA or gDNA that served as material.

Profiling relied on immunoSEQ multiplex PCR, and the TCRdb table lists in-frame clones only, not all of them. This table has fewer than 250,000 clones, approximately 86% appearing once. Trimming removed 0 bases from V and 0 bases from J, with 11 bases in between. The V gene's germline CDR1 is SEHNR and CDR2 FQNEAQ (reference sequence). The CDR3 runs to 16 residues. The chain employs TRBV7-9 and TRBJ1-1; D remains unclear. The clonotype originates from a human donor in a cohort sampled during active COVID-19. Sequencing used peripheral blood. DNA of the CDR3: TGTGCCAGCAGCTTAGCTCCAACCGACATGAACACTGAAGCTTTCTTT. Translating it yields CASSLAPTDMNTEAFF.